This T cell receptor beta chain originates from a study of neurological immune-mediated disorders. The study built sorted libraries from 1 million CD4+ or CD8+ T cells. The yield of each sequencing run was over 200 million TCR-beta sequences from 15-18 subjects. TCRdb processed the 5' RACE reads anew with MiXCR; each CDR3 protein has one entry. The data hold 20,000 to 25,000 distinct CDR3 sequences, with over 5% observed a single time. This clonotype occurred many times. The antigen is not known. Study conclusions and caveats: Private repertoires in all groups were suggested, as expanded clones shared no CDR3 amino acid sequences across subjects.

The CDR3 is 17 amino acids. V was trimmed by 3 bases and J by 3 bases, leaving 20 bases between them. Germline loops: CDR1 SEHNR, CDR2 FQNEAQ (reference sequence). V usage is TRBV7-9 and J usage is TRBJ1-2; D might be TRBD1 (5 bases). The receptor was derived from a young man in good health. Material for sequencing was CD8+ T cells from blood. CDR3 loop: CASSFFWGIGTDYGYTF. The DNA for the CDR3 is TGTGCCAGCAGCTTTTTTTGGGGGATTGGCACCGACTATGGCTACACCTTC.